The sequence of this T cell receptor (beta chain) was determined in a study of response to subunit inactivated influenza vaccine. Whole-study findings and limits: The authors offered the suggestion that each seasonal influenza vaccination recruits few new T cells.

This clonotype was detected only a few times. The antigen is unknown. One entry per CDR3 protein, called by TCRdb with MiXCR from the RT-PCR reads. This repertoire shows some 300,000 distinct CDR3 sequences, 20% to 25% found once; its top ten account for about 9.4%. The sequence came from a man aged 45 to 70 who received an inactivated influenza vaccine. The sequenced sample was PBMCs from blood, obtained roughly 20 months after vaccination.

The CDR3 loop reads CSARREVRVSSYNEQFF. CDR3 in DNA: TGCAGTGCTAGAAGGGAGGTGCGGGTAAGCTCCTACAATGAGCAGTTCTTC. The chain is built from TRBV20-1 and TRBJ2-1; possible D gene TRBD2, 6 bases. Germline V lookup: CDR1 DFQATT, CDR2 SNEGSKA (reference sequence). Trimming took 2 bases from V and 0 from J, leaving 17 bases between them. CDR3 length equals 17 residues.